A selection of T cell receptor beta chains follows, all from one sample in a study of cytomegalovirus exposure and HLA in healthy donors. TCRdb keeps only in-frame clones here, not all; method: immunoSEQ multiplex PCR. The repertoire has roughly 180,000 clones, 70% to 75% of them found once; the top ten carry around 3%. The sample consisted of PBMCs. These receptors originate from a male donor in good health and CMV-seronegative. The CDR3 runs from the conserved cysteine through the conserved F or W. The order of the fields is CDR3 DNA, CDR3 protein, clone size, V gene, J gene, D gene. The D gene is left open where the match is weak. Rows give clone size only sometimes, using once, few, many, or a class for an expanded clone.

TGTGCCAGCAGTTCGGGACAGGGGAAAATGAACACTGAAGCTTTCTTT,CASSSGQGKMNTEAFF,.,TRBV9,TRBJ1-1,TRBD1
TGCGCCAGCAGCATGGGACTACCTCCCAACTACGAGCAGTACTTC,CASSMGLPPNYEQYF,.,TRBV5-1,TRBJ2-7,TRBD2
TGTGCCAGCAGTGACTCGTACAGACCCACAGATACGCAGTATTTT,CASSDSYRPTDTQYF,.,TRBV6-4,TRBJ2-3,.
TGCAGTGCTAGACCTAACTACGAGCAGTACTTC,CSARPNYEQYF,.,TRBV20-1,TRBJ2-7,.
TGTGCCAGCAGCTTAAATCGGCGGCAGGGGAACACTGAAGCTTTCTTT,CASSLNRRQGNTEAFF,.,TRBV11-3,TRBJ1-1,.
TGTGCCAGCAGACGAAGGGCAGGGAATCTCTACGAGCAGTACTTC,CASRRRAGNLYEQYF,.,TRBV28,TRBJ2-7,.
TGTGCCAGCAGTTACTCGGGGACAGGGGGGGTACCCCTCCACTTT,CASSYSGTGGVPLHF,.,TRBV6-5,TRBJ1-6,TRBD1
TGTGCCACCAGCAGGGGCCAGAACACTGAAGCTTTCTTT,CATSRGQNTEAFF,.,TRBV15,TRBJ1-1,.
TGTGCCACCCGGGACAGGGAAGACTATGGCTACACCTTC,CATRDREDYGYTF,.,TRBV10-3,TRBJ1-2,TRBD1
TGTGCCAGCAGTTTATACAGGGGGCTCTCCTACGAGCAGTACTTC,CASSLYRGLSYEQYF,.,TRBV28,TRBJ2-7,TRBD1
TGTGCCTGGAGTGTACAAGGGGGTTTCGGAGAGACCCAGTACTTC,CAWSVQGGFGETQYF,.,TRBV30,TRBJ2-5,.
TGTGCCTGGAGTGTTCGGGGGGGTAGGACACAGAACACTGAAGCTTTCTTT,CAWSVRGGRTQNTEAFF,once,TRBV30,TRBJ1-1,.
TGTGCCTGGAGGGGGACAGGGGGAAACACCATATATTTT,CAWRGTGGNTIYF,.,TRBV30,TRBJ1-3,TRBD1
TGTGCCATCACCGAGACAGAAACAAAGCCCCAGCATTTT,CAITETETKPQHF,once,TRBV10-3,TRBJ1-5,.
TGTGCCAGCAGGCCGACTGCAGAGGGTGAAAAACTGTTTTTT,CASRPTAEGEKLFF,.,TRBV28,TRBJ1-4,.
TGTGCCAGCAGCTTAGCAGCTAATCAGCCCCAGCATTTT,CASSLAANQPQHF,.,TRBV7-2,TRBJ1-5,.
TGTGCCACCAGCAGGGACTCAGGCAATGAGCAGTTCTTC,CATSRDSGNEQFF,.,TRBV15,TRBJ2-1,.
TGTGCCAGCAGCGTAGAGGGCAGGGCCCATCAGCCCCAGCATTTT,CASSVEGRAHQPQHF,once,TRBV9,TRBJ1-5,.
TGTGCCAGACTGACACCGGACACTGAAGCTTTCTTT,CARLTPDTEAFF,.,TRBV19,TRBJ1-1,.
TGTGCCAGCAGTGTCCTAGAGACCCAGTACTTC,CASSVLETQYF,.,TRBV2,TRBJ2-5,.
TGCGCCAGCAGTCTCTCGACAGGGGGCGTTAATTCACCCCTCCACTTT,CASSLSTGGVNSPLHF,.,TRBV23-1,TRBJ1-6,TRBD1
TGCGCCAGCAGCCTGGATTGGACTAGCGGCAATGAGCAGTTCTTC,CASSLDWTSGNEQFF,once,TRBV5-1,TRBJ2-1,TRBD2
TGTGCCAGCAGCCCTCGGGCCAAAAACATTCAGTACTTC,CASSPRAKNIQYF,once,TRBV9,TRBJ2-4,.
TGTGCCAGCAGCCAAGTAAGGACAGGCTTGTATGGCTACACCTTC,CASSQVRTGLYGYTF,.,TRBV14,TRBJ1-2,TRBD1
TGTGCCAGCAGTCGGACTGCGAATGGCAATCAGCCCCAGCATTTT,CASSRTANGNQPQHF,.,TRBV6-6,TRBJ1-5,.
TGTGCCAGTAGTATAGAATGGGGCGGCTTTGTATACTTC,CASSIEWGGFVYF,few,TRBV19,TRBJ2-5,.
TGTGCCAGCAGTTCCCCCGAGACTAGCACAGATACGCAGTATTTT,CASSSPETSTDTQYF,few,TRBV6-6,TRBJ2-3,.
TGTGCCTGGACTAGTGGGGGAGGAAGCACAGATACGCAGTATTTT,CAWTSGGGSTDTQYF,.,TRBV30,TRBJ2-3,.
TGTGCCAGCAGTATAAGCGGCTACAATGAGCAGTTCTTC,CASSISGYNEQFF,.,TRBV28,TRBJ2-1,.
TGTGCCTGGACAGGAACTAGTGGTCAGCCCCAGCATTTT,CAWTGTSGQPQHF,.,TRBV30,TRBJ1-5,.
TGTGCCAGCAGCGACAGGGGCGTTAGTAGATTAACCTACGAGCAGTACTTC,CASSDRGVSRLTYEQYF,few,TRBV27,TRBJ2-7,TRBD1
TGCAGCGTTGGACTAGCGGGAGGCTCCCTAAAATACAATGAGCAGTTCTTC,CSVGLAGGSLKYNEQFF,.,TRBV29-1,TRBJ2-1,TRBD2
TGTGCCAGCAGTTTGGGGACTAGCGGGAATGAGCAGTTCTTC,CASSLGTSGNEQFF,.,TRBV6-6,TRBJ2-1,TRBD2
TGTGCCAGCAGCCCACAGGGGGAGCTGAACACTGAAGCTTTCTTT,CASSPQGELNTEAFF,.,TRBV28,TRBJ1-1,TRBD1
TGTGCCAGTAGTATCGGCGGATCTTCCTACGAGCAGTACTTC,CASSIGGSSYEQYF,.,TRBV19,TRBJ2-7,.
TGTGCCTGGAGTGTTCGTGGGAGTCTAGATACGCAGTATTTT,CAWSVRGSLDTQYF,.,TRBV30,TRBJ2-3,.
TGTGCCTGGAGCGATTTTACCGGGACAGGGACCATTCAGTACTTC,CAWSDFTGTGTIQYF,few,TRBV30,TRBJ2-4,TRBD1
TGTGCCAGCGGGCGAGCTTACCTCAATGAAAAACTGTTTTTT,CASGRAYLNEKLFF,.,TRBV28,TRBJ1-4,.
TGCGCCAGCAGTCAATCGAGGACAGGGAAGTCTGGAAACACCATATATTTT,CASSQSRTGKSGNTIYF,.,TRBV23-1,TRBJ1-3,TRBD1
TGTGCCAGCAGCTTTTACCGGACGGGAAATCAGCCCCAGCATTTT,CASSFYRTGNQPQHF,.,TRBV7-2,TRBJ1-5,.
TGCGCCAGCAGCCTGACCGGACAGCTGAACACTGAAGCTTTCTTT,CASSLTGQLNTEAFF,.,TRBV5-1,TRBJ1-1,.
TGTGCCAGCAGCTTAATGGGTACAGGGAACAATTCACCCCTCCACTTT,CASSLMGTGNNSPLHF,.,TRBV7-3,TRBJ1-6,.
TGCGCCAGCAGCTTGGATTCCAGAAATAATTCACCCCTCCACTTT,CASSLDSRNNSPLHF,.,TRBV5-1,TRBJ1-6,.
TGTGCCAGCAGACTCTCTGGGGCCAACGTCCTGACTTTC,CASRLSGANVLTF,.,TRBV11-2,TRBJ2-6,.
TGTGCCAGCAGTTTATTTTGGGCAGGAACCAATCAGCCCCAGCATTTT,CASSLFWAGTNQPQHF,.,TRBV28,TRBJ1-5,.
TGTGCCAGCAACCAACAGGGGGCGGGAAATTCACCCCTCCACTTT,CASNQQGAGNSPLHF,.,TRBV25-1,TRBJ1-6,TRBD1
TGTGCCAGCAGCGTAGTCCCGGGAAATGAGCAGTTCTTC,CASSVVPGNEQFF,.,TRBV9,TRBJ2-1,.
TGTGCCAGCAGCTTAGGGCCTGGAACCTCAGGAGCTTTCTTT,CASSLGPGTSGAFF,.,TRBV7-9,TRBJ1-1,.
TGTGCCAGCAGCTTTTTCGGCACAGATACGCAGTATTTT,CASSFFGTDTQYF,few,TRBV7-2,TRBJ2-3,.
TGTGCCAGCAGCTTGACAGGGATTAATTCACCCCTCCACTTT,CASSLTGINSPLHF,once,TRBV5-6,TRBJ1-6,.
TGTGCCTGGAGTCCCACCCGGTCTCCCTATAGCAATCAGCCCCAGCATTTT,CAWSPTRSPYSNQPQHF,few,TRBV30,TRBJ1-5,.
TGCGCCAGCAGCCAAGACAGTTGGGCGGGAGACGAGCAGTACTTC,CASSQDSWAGDEQYF,.,TRBV4-1,TRBJ2-7,TRBD2
TGTGCCAGCAGCCCTGGTAACAGCCGACCCTCAAATGAGCAGTTCTTC,CASSPGNSRPSNEQFF,.,TRBV9,TRBJ2-1,.
TGTGCCTGGAGTCCGGGGGATACGCAGTATTTT,CAWSPGDTQYF,.,TRBV30,TRBJ2-3,.
TGTGCCAGCAGAGATGCCAGATCTGGGGCCAACGTCCTGACTTTC,CASRDARSGANVLTF,.,TRBV27,TRBJ2-6,.
TGTGCCACCAGCAGAGATCAGGGTTACGAGCAGTACTTC,CATSRDQGYEQYF,.,TRBV15,TRBJ2-7,.
TGTGCCAGCAGCCGACAGGGCCAGCCCCAGCATTTT,CASSRQGQPQHF,.,TRBV5-4,TRBJ1-5,TRBD1